This T cell receptor beta chain was captured in a study of cytotoxic CD8 clonotypes in ibrutinib-treated CLL. Across the whole study: Once treatment had gone on for a median of around eleven months, range 6 to 36, response samples were drawn. Study findings and constraints: Patients had baseline clonality above age-matched healthy donors, and this clonality moved with circulating CD8+ T-cell counts.

Sequencing used immunoSEQ multiplex PCR; TCRdb keeps in-frame clones, though not all of them. This table holds fewer than 25,000 clones, approximately 68% found once. Note on this clone: What it binds is not known.

Sequences were derived from PBMCs, sampled after 24 months of ibrutinib treatment. The receptor's source is a human donor with chronic lymphocytic leukemia.

CDR3 in amino acids: CATSSSENQPQHF. DNA for the CDR3: TGTGCCACCAGCAGCTCAGAAAATCAGCCCCAGCATTTT. The V call is TRBV15, the J call TRBJ1-5; no firm D call. The germline V and J ends were trimmed by 3 bases and 4 bases, with 7 bases remaining between them. The CDR3 length is 13 residues. Germline CDR1 reads LNHNV; CDR2 reads YYDKDF (reference sequence).